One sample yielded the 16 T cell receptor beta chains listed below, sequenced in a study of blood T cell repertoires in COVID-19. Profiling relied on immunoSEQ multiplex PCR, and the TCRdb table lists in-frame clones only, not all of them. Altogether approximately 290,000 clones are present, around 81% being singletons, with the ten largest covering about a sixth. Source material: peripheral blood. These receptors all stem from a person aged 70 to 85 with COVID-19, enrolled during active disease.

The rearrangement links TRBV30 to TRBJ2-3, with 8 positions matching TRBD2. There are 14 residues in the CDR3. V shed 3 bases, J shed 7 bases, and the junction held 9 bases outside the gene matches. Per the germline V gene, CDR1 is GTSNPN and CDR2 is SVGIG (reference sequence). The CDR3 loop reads CAWRVAGNLHTQYF. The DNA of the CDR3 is TGTGCCTGGAGGGTAGCGGGAAACCTCCATACGCAGTATTTT. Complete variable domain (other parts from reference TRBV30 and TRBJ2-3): SQTIHQWPATLVQPVGSPLSLECTVEGTSNPNLYWYRQAAGRGLQLLFYSVGIGQISSEVPQNLSASRPQDRQFILSSKKLLLSDSGFYLCAWRVAGNLHTQYFGPGTRLTVL.

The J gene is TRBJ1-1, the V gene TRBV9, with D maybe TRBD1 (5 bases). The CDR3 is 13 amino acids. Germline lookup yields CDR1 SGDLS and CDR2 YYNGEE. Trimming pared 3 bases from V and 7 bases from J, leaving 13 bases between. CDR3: CASSGGGRVEAFF. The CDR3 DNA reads TGTGCCAGCAGCGGCGGGGGACGGGTTGAAGCTTTCTTT.

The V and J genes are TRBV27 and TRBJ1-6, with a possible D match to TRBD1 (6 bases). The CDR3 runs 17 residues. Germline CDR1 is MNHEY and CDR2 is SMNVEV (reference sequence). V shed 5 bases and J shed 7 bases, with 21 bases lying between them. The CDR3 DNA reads TGTGCCAGCAGTCCATTAAATACTTACAGGGTAAATTCACCCCTCCACTTT. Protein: CASSPLNTYRVNSPLHF.

The CDR3 nucleotides read TGCGCCAGCAGCCAAGAAAAACGGGGGAACGCTGAGCAGTTCTTC. Protein sequence: CASSQEKRGNAEQFF. The V gene is TRBV4-3, the J gene TRBJ2-1; the D gene is possibly TRBD2 (6 bases). The CDR3 sequence is 15 residues long. Trimming pared 0 bases from V and 9 bases from J, leaving 15 bases between. Germline assignment: CDR1 LGHNA and CDR2 YSLEER.

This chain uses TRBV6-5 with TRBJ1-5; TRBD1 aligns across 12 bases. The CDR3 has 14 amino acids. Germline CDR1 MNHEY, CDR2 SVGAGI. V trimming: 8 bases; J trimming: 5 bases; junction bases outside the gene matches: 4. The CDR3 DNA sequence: TGTGCCAGCCCAGGGACAGGGGGCGATCAGCCCCAGCATTTT. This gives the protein CASPGTGGDQPQHF.

CDR3 in amino acids: CASSSGWEVEQFF. The CDR3 DNA reads as TGCGCCAGCAGCTCTGGTTGGGAGGTTGAGCAGTTCTTC. J is TRBJ2-1 and V is TRBV5-1; D is perhaps TRBD2 (6 bases). Germline assignment: CDR1 SGHRS and CDR2 YFSETQ. The CDR3 is 13 amino acids. Trimming took 3 bases from V and 9 from J, leaving 13 bases between them.

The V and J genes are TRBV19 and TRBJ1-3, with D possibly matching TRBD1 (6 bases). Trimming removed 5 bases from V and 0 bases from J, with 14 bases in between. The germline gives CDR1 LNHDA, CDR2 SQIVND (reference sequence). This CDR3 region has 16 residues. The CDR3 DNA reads TGTGCCAGTAGTCCGAGACAGGACTTCTCTGGAAACACCATATATTTT. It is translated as CASSPRQDFSGNTIYF.

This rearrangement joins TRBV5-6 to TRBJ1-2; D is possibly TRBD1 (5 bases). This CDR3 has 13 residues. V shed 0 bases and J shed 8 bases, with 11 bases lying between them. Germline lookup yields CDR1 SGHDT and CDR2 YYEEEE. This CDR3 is CASSLEGAHGYTF. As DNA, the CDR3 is TGTGCCAGCAGCTTGGAAGGGGCACACGGCTACACCTTC. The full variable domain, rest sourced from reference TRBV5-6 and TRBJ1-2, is DAGVTQSPTHLIKTRGQQVTLRCSPKSGHDTVSWYQQALGQGPQFIFQYYEEEERQRGNFPDRFSGHQFPNYSSELNVNALLLGDSALYLCASSLEGAHGYTFGSGTRLTVV.

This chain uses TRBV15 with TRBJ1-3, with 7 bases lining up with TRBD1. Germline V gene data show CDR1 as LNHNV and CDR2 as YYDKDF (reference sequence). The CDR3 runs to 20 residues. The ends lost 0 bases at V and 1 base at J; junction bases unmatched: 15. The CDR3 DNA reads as TGTGCCACCAGCAGAGACCCGCGATGGGGCAGGGGGACTTCTGGAAACACCATATATTTT. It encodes CATSRDPRWGRGTSGNTIYF.

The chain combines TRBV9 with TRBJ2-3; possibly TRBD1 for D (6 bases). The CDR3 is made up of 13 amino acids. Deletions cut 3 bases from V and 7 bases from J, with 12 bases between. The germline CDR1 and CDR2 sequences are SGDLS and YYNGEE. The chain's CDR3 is CASSGPGTNTQYF. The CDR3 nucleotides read TGTGCCAGCAGCGGGCCCGGGACAAATACGCAGTATTTT.

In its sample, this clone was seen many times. CDR3 residues: CASSKEGQDTDTQYF. CDR3 sequence (DNA): TGTGCCAGCAGCAAGGAGGGGCAAGACACAGATACGCAGTATTTT. The chain is built from TRBV9 and TRBJ2-3; D is perhaps TRBD2 (6 bases). Trimming removed 4 bases from V and 2 bases from J, with 14 bases in between. The CDR3 length is 15 residues. The V gene's germline CDR1 is SGDLS and CDR2 YYNGEE. Full variable domain (remainder filled in from reference TRBV9 and TRBJ2-3): DSGVTQTPKHLITATGQRVTLRCSPRSGDLSVYWYQQSLDQGLQFLIQYYNGEERAKGNILERFSAQQFPDLHSELNLSSLELGDSALYFCASSKEGQDTDTQYFGPGTRLTVL.

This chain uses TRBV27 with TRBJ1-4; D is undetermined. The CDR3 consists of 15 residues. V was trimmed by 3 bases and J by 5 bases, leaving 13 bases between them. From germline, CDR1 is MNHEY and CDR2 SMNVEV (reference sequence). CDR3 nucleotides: TGTGCCAGCAGTTTCCGGCGGGGAACGAATGAAAAACTGTTTTTT. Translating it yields CASSFRRGTNEKLFF.

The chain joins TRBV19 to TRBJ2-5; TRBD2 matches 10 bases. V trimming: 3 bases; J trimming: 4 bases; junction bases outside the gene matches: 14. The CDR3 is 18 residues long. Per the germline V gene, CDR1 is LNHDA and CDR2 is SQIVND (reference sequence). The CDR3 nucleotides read TGTGCCAGTAGTATCCGCCCCCAACTAGCGGGGCATGGAGAGACCCAGTACTTC. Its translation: CASSIRPQLAGHGETQYF.

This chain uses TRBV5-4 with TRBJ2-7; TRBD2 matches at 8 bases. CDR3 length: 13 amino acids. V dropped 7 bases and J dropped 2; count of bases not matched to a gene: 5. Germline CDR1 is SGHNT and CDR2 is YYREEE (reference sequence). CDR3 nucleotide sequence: TGTGCCAGCGCGCGAGCGGGGGCCTACGAGCAGTACTTC. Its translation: CASARAGAYEQYF.

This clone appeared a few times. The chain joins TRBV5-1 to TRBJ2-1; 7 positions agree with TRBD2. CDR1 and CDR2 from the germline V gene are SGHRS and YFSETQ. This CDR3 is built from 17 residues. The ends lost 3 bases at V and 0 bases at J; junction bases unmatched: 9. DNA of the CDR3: TGCGCCAGCAGCTCGAGACAAGCGGGAAACTCCTACAATGAGCAGTTCTTC. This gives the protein CASSSRQAGNSYNEQFF.

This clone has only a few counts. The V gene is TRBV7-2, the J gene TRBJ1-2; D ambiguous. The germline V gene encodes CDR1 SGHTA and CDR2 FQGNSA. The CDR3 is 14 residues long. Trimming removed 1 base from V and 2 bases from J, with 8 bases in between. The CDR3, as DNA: TGTGCCAGCAGCTTAGGTGGAGGGAACTATGGCTACACCTTC. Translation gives CASSLGGGNYGYTF.